This TCR beta chain came from a study of regulatory T cells in long-lasting Graves disease. General study points: Persistent disease samples used TRBV28, TRBJ1-2 and TRBJ2-5 preferentially.

V was pared by 1 base and J by 3 bases, with 10 bases between. Germline-derived CDR1 and CDR2 are MDHEN and SYDVKM. The CDR3 is 15 residues long. This clonotype was recorded many times. Antigen unknown. The TCR beta library used iRepertoire HTBI primers with Arm-PCR amplification of CDR3. How the authors handled the data: Samples revealed 50 to 75 TRBV and roughly 15 TRBJ segments. TCRdb reprocessed the multiplex PCR reads with MiXCR, giving one entry per CDR3 protein. TCRdb's processing, not the study's, gives the V and J calls here. The table records around 500,000 distinct CDR3 sequences, 12% of them present only once. Time point here: newly diagnosed GD, antithyroid drugs for less than 3 months. Construction of the TCR library relied on RNA isolated from PBMCs. The same data also went into a second study, on T cells in Graves' hyperthyroidism and ophthalmopathy. That work states: Clinicians diagnosed patients from clinical symptoms, serum thyroxine and TRAb, thyroid ultrasound and orbital computed tomography.

The specimen comprised peripheral blood mononuclear cells (PBMCs), sampled at new diagnosis, from a patient treated with antithyroid drugs. The chain has TRBV28 and TRBJ2-1, with no clear D. This clonotype was sampled from a woman aged 25-40 years with Graves disease. The CDR3: CASSLSGVNYNEQFF. CDR3 sequence (DNA): TGTGCCAGCAGTTTATCTGGGGTCAACTACAATGAGCAGTTCTTC.